This TCR beta chain was sequenced for a study of T cell responses to AZD1222 COVID-19 vaccine. The CDR3 is 14 amino acids. Germline V gene lookup returns CDR1 LNHNV and CDR2 YYDKDF (reference sequence). Trimming removed 5 bases from V and 2 bases from J; junction bases left unmatched: 5. Sequencing was performed with immunoSEQ multiplex PCR; in TCRdb, only in-frame clones are kept and a portion is missing. Among over 130,000 clones listed, 94% were seen once. This TCR was recovered from an adult in good health. The J gene is TRBJ1-2, the V gene TRBV15; 7 nucleotides line up with TRBD1. The sample was peripheral blood, taken on day 0 of AZD1222 vaccination. The CDR3 nucleotides read TGTGCCACCAGCCTGGGACAGATAAACTATGGCTACACCTTC. Its translation: CATSLGQINYGYTF.